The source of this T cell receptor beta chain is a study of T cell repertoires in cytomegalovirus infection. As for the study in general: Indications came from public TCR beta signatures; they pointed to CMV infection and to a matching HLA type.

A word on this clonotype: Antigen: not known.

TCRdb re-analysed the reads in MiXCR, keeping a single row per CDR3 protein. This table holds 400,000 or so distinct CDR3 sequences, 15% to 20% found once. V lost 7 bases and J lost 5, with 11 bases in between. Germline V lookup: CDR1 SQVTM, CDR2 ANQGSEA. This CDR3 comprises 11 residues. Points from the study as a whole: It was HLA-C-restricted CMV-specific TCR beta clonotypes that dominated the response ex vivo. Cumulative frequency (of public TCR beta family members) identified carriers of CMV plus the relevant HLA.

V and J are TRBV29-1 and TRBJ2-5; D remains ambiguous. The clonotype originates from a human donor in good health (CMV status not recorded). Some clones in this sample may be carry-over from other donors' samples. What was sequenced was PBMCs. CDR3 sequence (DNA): TGCAGCGCTTCCCCCGGGGAGACCCAGTACTTC. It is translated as CSASPGETQYF. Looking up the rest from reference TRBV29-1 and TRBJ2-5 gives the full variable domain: SAVISQKPSRDICQRGTSLTIQCQVDSQVTMMFWYRQQPGQSLTLIATANQGSEATYESGFVIDKFPISRPNLTFSTLTVSNMSPEDSSIYLCSASPGETQYFGPGTRLLVL.